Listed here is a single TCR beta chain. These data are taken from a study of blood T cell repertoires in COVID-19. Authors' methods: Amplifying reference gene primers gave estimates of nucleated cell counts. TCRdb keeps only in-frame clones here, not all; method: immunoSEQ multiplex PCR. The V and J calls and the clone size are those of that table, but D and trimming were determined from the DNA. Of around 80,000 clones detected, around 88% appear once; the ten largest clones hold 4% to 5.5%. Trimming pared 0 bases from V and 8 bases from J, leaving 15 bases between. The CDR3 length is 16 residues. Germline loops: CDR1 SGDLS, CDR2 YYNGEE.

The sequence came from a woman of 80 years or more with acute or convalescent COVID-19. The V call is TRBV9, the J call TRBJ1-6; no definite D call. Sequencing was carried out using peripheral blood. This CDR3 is CASSVGLTGADSPLHF. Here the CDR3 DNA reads TGTGCCAGCAGCGTAGGGTTGACCGGCGCGGATTCACCCCTCCACTTT.